This T cell receptor (beta chain) was documented in a study of blood T cell repertoires in COVID-19. Study as a whole: Sample material is recorded as cDNA or gDNA derived from T cells, B-cell-depleted T cells, or PBMCs.

Assay: immunoSEQ multiplex PCR; the TCRdb copy retains only in-frame clones and omits some. The table has about 120,000 clones, 85% to 90% seen once. Trimming cost V 0 bases and J 3 bases, with 8 bases left between them. Per the germline V gene, CDR1 is SGDLS and CDR2 is YYNGEE. This CDR3 has 14 amino acids. The V call is TRBV9, the J call TRBJ2-3, with D possibly matching TRBD1 (6 bases). Sequenced material: peripheral blood. The origin of this receptor is a woman aged 55-70 years with COVID-19, enrolled during active disease. The CDR3 nucleotides are TGTGCCAGCAGCGTAGCCCAGGGGACAGATACGCAGTATTTT. It specifies CASSVAQGTDTQYF.